This TCR beta chain derives from a study of blood T cell repertoires in COVID-19. The CDR3 is made up of 9 amino acids. Trimming shortened V by 11 bases and J by 10 bases, and 9 bases separated the two germline ends. The germline gives CDR1 ENHRY, CDR2 SYGVKD. As handled by the study authors: Nucleated cell counts were estimated from reference gene primer amplification. Libraries were prepared by immunoSEQ multiplex PCR; TCRdb keeps only in-frame clonotypes and omits some of them. The V and J calls and clone size come from that table; D and trimming were worked out from the DNA. The table records 70,000 to 95,000 clones, approximately 87% of them present only once.

The sequenced material came from peripheral blood. V gene TRBV10-3 combines with J gene TRBJ1-5; D gene uncertain. The clonotype was recovered from a human donor with active COVID-19. The donor label of this sample is uncertain. CDR3: CAATCPQHF. The CDR3 region has the DNA TGTGCCGCTACTTGTCCCCAGCATTTT.